This TCR beta chain was obtained from a study of T cell responses to AZD1222 COVID-19 vaccine. General study findings and limits: Compared with day 0, the breadth and depth of the Spike-specific TCR repertoire rose significantly after two doses of AZD1222. The sample set comprised mostly white British donors with more females, and clonal diversity was possibly underestimated.

This table comes from immunoSEQ multiplex PCR, and its TCRdb copy is limited to in-frame clones, with some not included. The sample lists over 200,000 clones; 94% were seen once. Comment on this clone: What it binds is not known.

This CDR3 comprises 11 residues. From germline, CDR1 is LNHDA and CDR2 SQIVND (reference sequence). The V and J ends lost 7 bases and 11 bases respectively, with 14 bases between them. The input for sequencing was peripheral blood, taken 28 days after the second dose of the MenACWY control vaccine. This sequence joins TRBV19 and TRBJ1-2; D unresolved. The receptor's source is an adult who received the MenACWY meningococcal vaccine as a control. As DNA, the CDR3 is TGTGCCAGTACCGATCACTTCGGGTACACCTTC. Protein: CASTDHFGYTF. The full variable domain, its missing parts supplied by reference TRBV19 and TRBJ1-2, is DGGITQSPKYLFRKEGQNVTLSCEQNLNHDAMYWYRQDPGQGLRLIYYSQIVNDFQKGDIAEGYSVSREKKESFPLTVTSAQKNPTAFYLCASTDHFGYTFGSGTRLTVV.